This T cell receptor beta chain was sequenced in a study of metastatic and nonmetastatic thyroid tumors. Study context: Repertoire comparisons spanned blood and tumor or nodule tissue from malignant and benign thyroid patients. Study observations and caveats: Significantly higher TCR beta diversity was reportedly seen in malignant thyroid tumors than benign nodules, in blood and tumor.

Germline V gene data show CDR1 as MNHEY and CDR2 as SVGAGI. This CDR3 comprises 15 residues. V lost 4 bases, J lost 0 bases, and 12 bases lay in between. Methods used by the authors: Across clinicopathological groups, CDR3 differences served as the basis for building a distant-metastasis classifier for papillary thyroid cancer. TCRdb re-analyzed the PCR reads through MiXCR. The V and J calls come from TCRdb's annotation, not from the publication. The data hold 4,500 or so clones, with about 31% observed a single time. This clone was picked up a small number of times. Its antigen is as yet unknown. Patients underwent thyroid surgery, and none had received any treatment before it.

This sequence originates from a male donor with papillary thyroid cancer or a benign thyroid nodule (not recorded which). Some clones in this sample may be carry-over from other donors' samples. The chain has TRBV6-5 and TRBJ1-2, with TRBD1 as a possible D gene (6 bases). The sequenced sample consisted of adjacent normal tissue. This CDR3 is CASSSDRISNYGYTF. The CDR3 coding sequence is TGTGCCAGCAGTTCCGACAGGATTTCTAACTATGGCTACACCTTC.